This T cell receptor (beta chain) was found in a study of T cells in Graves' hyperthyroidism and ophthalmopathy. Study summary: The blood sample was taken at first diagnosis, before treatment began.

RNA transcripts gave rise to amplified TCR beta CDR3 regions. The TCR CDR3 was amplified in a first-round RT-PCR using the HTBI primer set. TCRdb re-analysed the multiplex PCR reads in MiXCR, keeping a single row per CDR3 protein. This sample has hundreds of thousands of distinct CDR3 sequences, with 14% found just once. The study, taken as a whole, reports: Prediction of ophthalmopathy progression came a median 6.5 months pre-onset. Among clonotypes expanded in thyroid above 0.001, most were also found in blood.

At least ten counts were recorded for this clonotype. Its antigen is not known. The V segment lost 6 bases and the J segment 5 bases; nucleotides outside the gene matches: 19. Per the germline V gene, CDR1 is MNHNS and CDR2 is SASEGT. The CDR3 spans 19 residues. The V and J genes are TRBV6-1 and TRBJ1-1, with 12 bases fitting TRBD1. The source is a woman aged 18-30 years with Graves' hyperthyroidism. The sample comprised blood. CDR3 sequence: CASSPILPGQGARGTEAFF. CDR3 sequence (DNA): TGTGCCAGCAGCCCCATTCTTCCGGGACAGGGGGCGAGGGGTACTGAAGCTTTCTTT.